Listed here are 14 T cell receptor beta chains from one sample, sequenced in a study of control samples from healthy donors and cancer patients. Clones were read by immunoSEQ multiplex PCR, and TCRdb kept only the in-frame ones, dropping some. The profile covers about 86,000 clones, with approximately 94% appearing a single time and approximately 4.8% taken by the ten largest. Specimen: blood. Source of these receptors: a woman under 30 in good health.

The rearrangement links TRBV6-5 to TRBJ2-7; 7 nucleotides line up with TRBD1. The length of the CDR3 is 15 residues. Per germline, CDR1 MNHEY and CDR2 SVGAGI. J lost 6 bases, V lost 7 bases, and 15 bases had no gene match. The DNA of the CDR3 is TGTGCCAGCACCTCCTCGACAGGGTGGTCGGCCGAGCAGTACTTC. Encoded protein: CASTSSTGWSAEQYF.

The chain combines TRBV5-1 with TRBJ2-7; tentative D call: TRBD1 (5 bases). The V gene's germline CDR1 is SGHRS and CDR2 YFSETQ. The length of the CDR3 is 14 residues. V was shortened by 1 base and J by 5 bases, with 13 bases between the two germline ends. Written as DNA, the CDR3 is TGCGCCAGCAGCTTGTCGGCAGGGATAGACGAGCAGTACTTC. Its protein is CASSLSAGIDEQYF.

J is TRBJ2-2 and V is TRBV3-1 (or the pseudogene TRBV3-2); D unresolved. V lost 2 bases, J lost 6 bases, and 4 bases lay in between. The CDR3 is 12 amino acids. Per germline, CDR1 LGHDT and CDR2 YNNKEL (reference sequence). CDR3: CASSQFPGELFF. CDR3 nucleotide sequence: TGTGCCAGCAGCCAATTTCCCGGGGAGCTGTTTTTT.

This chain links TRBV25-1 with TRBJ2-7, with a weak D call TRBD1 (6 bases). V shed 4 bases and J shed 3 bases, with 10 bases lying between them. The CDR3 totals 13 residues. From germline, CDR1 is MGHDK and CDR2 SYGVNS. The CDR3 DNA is TGTGCCAGCAGTGGGAGACAGGTCTACGAGCAGTACTTC. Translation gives CASSGRQVYEQYF.

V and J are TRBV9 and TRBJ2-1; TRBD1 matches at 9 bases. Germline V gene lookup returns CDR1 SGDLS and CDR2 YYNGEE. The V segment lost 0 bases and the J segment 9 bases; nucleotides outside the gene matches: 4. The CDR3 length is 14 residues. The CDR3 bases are TGTGCCAGCAGCGTAGTGGGACAGGGTGTTGAGCAGTTCTTC. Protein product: CASSVVGQGVEQFF.

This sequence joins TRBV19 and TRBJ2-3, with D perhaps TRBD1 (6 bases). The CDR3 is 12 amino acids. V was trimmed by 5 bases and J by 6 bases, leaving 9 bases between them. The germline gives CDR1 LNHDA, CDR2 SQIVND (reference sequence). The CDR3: CASSPGVDTQYF. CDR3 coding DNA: TGTGCCAGTAGTCCAGGGGTGGATACGCAGTATTTT.

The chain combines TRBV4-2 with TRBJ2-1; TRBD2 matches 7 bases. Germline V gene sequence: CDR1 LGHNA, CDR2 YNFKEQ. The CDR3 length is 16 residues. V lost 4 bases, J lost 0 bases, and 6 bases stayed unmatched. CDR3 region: CASSLRGGSSYNEQFF. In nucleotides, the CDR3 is TGTGCCAGCAGCCTAAGGGGCGGGAGCTCCTACAATGAGCAGTTCTTC.

Written as DNA, the CDR3 is TGTGCCAGCAGCCCCCTGCTCCAGGGGAATGAAAAACTGTTTTTT. Protein product: CASSPLLQGNEKLFF. The V call is TRBV14, the J call TRBJ1-4, with D maybe TRBD1 (6 bases). The CDR3 sequence is 15 residues long. Deletions cut 4 bases from V and 5 bases from J, with 14 bases between. CDR1 and CDR2 from the germline V gene are SGHDN and FVKESK.

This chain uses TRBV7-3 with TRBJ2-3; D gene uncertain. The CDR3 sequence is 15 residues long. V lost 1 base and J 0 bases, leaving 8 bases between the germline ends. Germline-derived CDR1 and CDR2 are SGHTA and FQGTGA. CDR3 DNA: TGTGCCAGCAGCTTAATTTCCAGCAGCACAGATACGCAGTATTTT. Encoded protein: CASSLISSSTDTQYF.

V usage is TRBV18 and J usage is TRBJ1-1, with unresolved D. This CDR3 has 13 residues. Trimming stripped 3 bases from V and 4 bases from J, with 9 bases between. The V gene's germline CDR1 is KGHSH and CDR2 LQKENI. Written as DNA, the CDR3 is TGTGCCAGCTCACCGATGAAGGGCACTGAAGCTTTCTTT. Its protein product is CASSPMKGTEAFF. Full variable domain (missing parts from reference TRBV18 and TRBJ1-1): NAGVMQNPRHLVRRRGQEARLRCSPMKGHSHVYWYRQLPEEGLKFMVYLQKENIIDESGMPKERFSAEFPKEGPSILRIQQVVRGDSAAYFCASSPMKGTEAFFGQGTRLTVV.

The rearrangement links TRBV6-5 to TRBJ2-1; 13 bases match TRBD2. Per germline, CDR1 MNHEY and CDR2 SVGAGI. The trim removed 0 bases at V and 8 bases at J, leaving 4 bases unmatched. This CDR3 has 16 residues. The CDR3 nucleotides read TGTGCCAGCAGTTACTCGTCGACTAGCGGGAGGCATGAGCAGTTCTTC. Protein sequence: CASSYSSTSGRHEQFF.

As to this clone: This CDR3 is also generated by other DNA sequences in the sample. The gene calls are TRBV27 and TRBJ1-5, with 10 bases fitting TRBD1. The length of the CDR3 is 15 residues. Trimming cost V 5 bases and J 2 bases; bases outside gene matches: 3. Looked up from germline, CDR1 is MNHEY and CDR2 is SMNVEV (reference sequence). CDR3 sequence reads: CASSPGTGGNQPQHF. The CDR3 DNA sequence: TGTGCCAGCAGTCCCGGGACAGGGGGCAATCAGCCCCAGCATTTT.

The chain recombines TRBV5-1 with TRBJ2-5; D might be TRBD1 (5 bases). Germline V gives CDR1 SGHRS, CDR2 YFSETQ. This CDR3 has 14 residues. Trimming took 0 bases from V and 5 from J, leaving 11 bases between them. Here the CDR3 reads CASSLVAGRETQYF. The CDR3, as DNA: TGCGCCAGCAGCTTGGTCGCAGGGCGGGAGACCCAGTACTTC.

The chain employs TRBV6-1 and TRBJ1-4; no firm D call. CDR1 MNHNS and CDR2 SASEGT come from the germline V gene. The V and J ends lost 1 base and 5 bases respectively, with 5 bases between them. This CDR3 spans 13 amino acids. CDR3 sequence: CASSEGYNEKLFF. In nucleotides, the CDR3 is TGTGCCAGCAGTGAAGGGTACAATGAAAAACTGTTTTTT.